This record covers a single T cell receptor beta chain. What antigen it recognizes has not been identified. No base qualities exist here, and no much larger clone lies one base off it. This specimen belongs to a study of blood T cell repertoires in COVID-19 (TCRdb year 2020). With respect to the entire study: The collaborator samples originated in the United States, Italy and Spain and spanned the acute and convalescent phases of COVID-19. The prospective study material was composed of cDNA or gDNA derived from T cells, B-cell-depleted T cells, or PBMCs. Subjects who had been exposed to COVID-19, were actively infected with it, or had recovered from it provided the deeply sampled blood TCRbeta repertoires that made up the dataset. The repertoires were released in a freely available public database meant as a resource for research on the immune response to SARS-CoV-2. The samples were drawn from the first 160 participants of the ongoing ImmuneRACE study and from under 1,500 subjects provided by 6 global collaborators. A de-identified subject ID, COVID-19 status, age in years and sex were almost always included in the sample metadata. Where available, HLA class I and class II types were obtained from metadata supplied by the sample provider rather than from assay-based typing.

TCRbeta CDR3 regions were amplified from genomic DNA by means of the immunoSEQ Assay, a bias-controlled multiplex PCR. As for the original processing: Nucleated cell counts per sample were estimated from amplification of reference gene primers within the assay. Sequence reads were collapsed and filtered to measure the absolute abundance of every unique TCRbeta CDR3 rearrangement. For each sample, productive Simpson clonality was calculated as the square root of Simpson's diversity index over productive rearrangements. Here the immuneACCESS table is served through TCRdb, limited to in-frame sequences with V and J called. Missing clones are a known gap in these copies; in checked studies unresolved V genes cover under half, and the rest lacks a known reason. V and J calls and clone size are copied from that table; D and trimming were computed from the DNA. Recorded for this sample are over 250,000 clones; 88% of them occurred a single time. The ten largest clonotypes hold about 0.99% of the sample.

Study-level results and caveats: The quantity of clinical and demographic metadata differed by source and by participant and was supplied without curation.

Based on the germline V gene, the CDR1 and CDR2 sequences are SGHNT and YENEEA. V is clipped by 0 bases and J by 4 bases, and the sequence between their germline boundaries is 12 bases long. Inclusive of the bounding cysteine and phenylalanine, the CDR3 is 15 residues long. CDR3 DNA only is kept here, 45 bases in frame from base 1. A second Seattle source provided samples from volunteer blood donors who had recovered from COVID-19. Collaborating institutions collected whole blood in K2EDTA tubes following their own protocols. For TCRbeta analysis, collaborator samples were shipped as frozen whole blood, as isolated PBMCs, or as DNA extracted from either sample type.

The rearrangement combines TRBV11-3 with TRBJ1-2; D gene: possibly TRBD1, on 5 matching bases. This TCR was recovered from a woman aged 40 to 50 who had recovered from COVID-19. The sample was peripheral blood. The DNA sequence reads TGTGCCAGCAGCTTAGATCTTTCGGGGGGCTATGGCTACACCTTC. This sequence encodes CASSLDLSGGYGYTF.